This TCR beta chain was sequenced during a study of OX40 agonist ivuxolimab in advanced cancers. The table came from immunoSEQ multiplex PCR; TCRdb's copy has only in-frame clones and leaves some out. The sample includes approximately 22,000 clones, 83% of them seen just once. Findings and caveats of the study: Some patients without response likewise showed low normalized clonal expansion.

This CDR3 is 14 amino acids long. V was trimmed by 8 bases and J by 3 bases, leaving 16 bases between them. Germline values: CDR1 MNHEY, CDR2 SVGAGI. Worth noting for this clone: Its antigen is currently unknown.

Autoimmune disease history or systemic immunosuppression barred patients. The clonotype comes from an adult with an advanced solid tumor such as melanoma, head and neck, liver or kidney cancer. Sequencing was performed on CD4+ or CD8+ T cells sorted from blood, taken in a trial of the OX40 agonist ivuxolimab. The chain carries TRBV6-5 and TRBJ1-1, with D tentatively TRBD1 (6 bases). CDR3 nucleotides: TGTGCCAGCGGGTATTACAGGGCGGACACTGAAGCTTTCTTT. This translates into CASGYYRADTEAFF.